These 26 T cell receptor beta chains originate from one sample sequenced in a study of cytomegalovirus exposure and HLA in healthy donors. PCR used 60 Vbeta primers and 13 Jbeta primers. Profiling relied on immunoSEQ multiplex PCR, and the TCRdb table lists in-frame clones only, not all of them. The table lists approximately 160,000 clones, under 90% of them singletons. Sequenced sample: PBMCs. All receptors derive from a man between 18 and 29 years old in good health and CMV-seronegative.

This chain connects TRBV4-3 to TRBJ1-1; D might be TRBD1 (5 bases). Germline loops: CDR1 LGHNA, CDR2 YSLEER. With 3 bases removed from V and 6 bases from J, the gap between germline ends came to 17 bases. This CDR3 comprises 15 residues. This chain's CDR3 is CASSQALGGTSEAFF. The CDR3 nucleotides read TGCGCCAGCAGCCAGGCTCTCGGGGGGACTTCTGAAGCTTTCTTT.

The rearrangement uses TRBV15 and TRBJ2-7, with D perhaps matching TRBD1 (6 bases). Germline V gives CDR1 LNHNV, CDR2 YYDKDF (reference sequence). The CDR3 is 13 amino acids. Trimming removed 8 bases from V and 2 bases from J, with 13 bases in between. The CDR3 loop is CATAGTRTYEQYF. DNA of the CDR3: TGTGCCACCGCCGGGACAAGGACCTACGAGCAGTACTTC.

CDR3 loop: CASSLFRTSGRSTDTQYF. In nucleotides, the CDR3 is TGTGCCAGCAGTTTATTTCGGACTAGCGGGAGGAGCACAGATACGCAGTATTTT. J is TRBJ2-3 and V is TRBV28; 14 bases agree with TRBD2. The germline gives CDR1 MDHEN, CDR2 SYDVKM. The CDR3 covers 18 residues. The V gene end was trimmed by 1 base and the J gene end by 0 bases; junction bases not matched to a gene: 3.

The sample holds a few counts of this clone. This sequence joins TRBV5-4 and TRBJ1-4, with D uncertain. The CDR3 length is 13 residues. Germline CDR1 and CDR2: SGHNT and YYREEE (reference sequence). With 0 bases removed from V and 5 bases from J, the gap between germline ends came to 5 bases. CDR3 in DNA: TGTGCCAGCAGCTTGGATCAGAATGAAAAACTGTTTTTT. This translates into CASSLDQNEKLFF.

The chain joins TRBV7-8 to TRBJ2-5; maybe TRBD1 (5 bases). Germline V gene sequence: CDR1 SGHVS, CDR2 FQNEAQ. The CDR3 length is 14 residues. V was cut by 5 bases and J by 6 bases, with 16 bases left in between. The CDR3 loop is CASSGSGLWQTQYF. The DNA of the CDR3 is TGTGCCAGCAGCGGTTCAGGGTTGTGGCAGACCCAGTACTTC.

The gene calls are TRBV30 and TRBJ2-3; TRBD2 is a possible D gene (6 bases). The CDR3 spans 13 residues. V lost 5 bases, J lost 7 bases, and 16 bases lay in between. CDR1 GTSNPN and CDR2 SVGIG come from the germline V gene (reference sequence). CDR3 sequence (DNA): TGTGCCTGGGGGGCTGCGCGCGGGAATACGCAGTATTTT. It specifies CAWGAARGNTQYF.

The chain joins TRBV19 to TRBJ2-2, with 14 bases that match TRBD2. Germline CDR1 reads LNHDA; CDR2 reads SQIVND (reference sequence). The CDR3 has 18 amino acids. The V segment lost 3 bases and the J segment 1 base; nucleotides outside the gene matches: 4. The CDR3 region is CASSIGGTSGGNTGELFF. CDR3 bases: TGTGCCAGTAGTATTGGTGGGACTAGCGGGGGGAACACCGGGGAGCTGTTTTTT.

The V gene is TRBV5-1, the J gene TRBJ2-1, with D perhaps matching TRBD2 (6 bases). V was pared by 4 bases and J by 3 bases, with 20 bases between. The CDR3 sequence is 17 residues long. Germline V CDR1 and CDR2: SGHRS, YFSETQ. In DNA form, the CDR3 reads TGCGCCAGCAGCCAGGGTCTAGCGCCTACGCTCTACAATGAGCAGTTCTTC. It specifies CASSQGLAPTLYNEQFF.

V and J are TRBV7-8 and TRBJ2-4, with 10 positions matching TRBD1. Unmatched junction bases numbered 3, after V lost 4 bases and J lost 6 bases. The CDR3 consists of 14 residues. Germline V CDR1 and CDR2: SGHVS, FQNEAQ. CDR3: CASSSWTGGNIQYF. In DNA, the CDR3 is TGTGCCAGCAGCTCCTGGACAGGGGGAAACATTCAGTACTTC. Variable domain in full (rest from reference TRBV7-8 and TRBJ2-4): GAGVSQSPRYKVAKRGQDVALRCDPISGHVSLFWYQQALGQGPEFLTYFQNEAQLDKSGLPSDRFFAERPEGSVSTLKIQRTQQEDSAVYLCASSSWTGGNIQYFGAGTRLSVL.

This clone was found a few times. The junction departs from the called germline gene at one end, perhaps through a read error. V gene TRBV7-7 combines with J gene TRBJ1-3, with a tentative D call TRBD1 (5 bases). The length of the CDR3 is 13 residues. The V gene's germline CDR1 is SSHAT and CDR2 FNYEAQ (reference sequence). In nucleotides, the CDR3 is TGTGCTAGCAGCCCAGGGTCTGGAAACACCATATATTTT. This translates into CASSPGSGNTIYF.

To note about this clone: One end of the junction fails to match germline, which may point to a read error. This chain links TRBV6-1 with TRBJ2-7; D call uncertain. Per the germline V gene, CDR1 is MNHNS and CDR2 is SASEGT. This CDR3 is 13 amino acids long. This CDR3 reads CASSESTRVPGHF. CDR3 DNA: TGTGCCAGCAGTGAATCCACCCGTGTGCCTGGCCACTTC.

V gene TRBV2 combines with J gene TRBJ1-6, with D possibly matching TRBD1 (6 bases). The CDR3 is 15 amino acids. The germline V and J ends were trimmed by 6 bases and 9 bases, with 18 bases remaining between them. Germline V CDR1 and CDR2: SNHLY, FYNNEI. CDR3 coding DNA: TGTGCCAGCAGAGAACATCAGGGGACGGGTTCACCCCTCCACTTT. Protein: CASREHQGTGSPLHF.

The chain is built from TRBV28 and TRBJ2-1, with a tentative D call TRBD1 (6 bases). The V gene lost 6 bases and the J gene lost 3 bases, with 12 bases spanning the gap. Per germline, CDR1 MDHEN and CDR2 SYDVKM. CDR3 length equals 14 residues. CDR3 sequence (DNA): TGTGCCAGCAGGACACAGGGTTACTACAATGAGCAGTTCTTC. This codes for CASRTQGYYNEQFF.

CDR3 bases: TGTGCCAGCAGTGAATCGCCAGGGACTAATGAAAAACTGTTTTTT. Its translation: CASSESPGTNEKLFF. The gene calls are TRBV25-1 and TRBJ1-4; D possibly corresponds to TRBD1 (5 bases). The ends were cut back, 1 base at V and 2 bases at J, with 8 bases in the middle. The CDR3 extends over 15 amino acids. Germline V gene sequence: CDR1 MGHDK, CDR2 SYGVNS. Looking up the rest from reference TRBV25-1 and TRBJ1-4 gives the full variable domain: EADIYQTPRYLVIGTGKKITLECSQTMGHDKMYWYQQDPGMELHLIHYSYGVNSTEKGDLSSESTVSRIRTEHFPLTLESARPSHTSQYLCASSESPGTNEKLFFGSGTQLSVL.

V and J are TRBV5-8 and TRBJ2-5; D perhaps matches TRBD2 (8 bases). Germline V gives CDR1 SGHTS, CDR2 YDEGEE. V lost 4 bases, J lost 1 base, and 20 bases lay in between. This CDR3 comprises 17 residues. The CDR3, as DNA: TGTGCCAGCAGCCCCGGGACAGCGAGCGGGGGCCAAGAGACCCAGTACTTC. This sequence encodes CASSPGTASGGQETQYF.

The V gene is TRBV6-1, the J gene TRBJ1-6; D is unclear. In germline, CDR1 is MNHNS, CDR2 SASEGT. This CDR3 contains 13 residues. V was pared by 4 bases and J by 6 bases, with 7 bases between. In DNA form, the CDR3 reads TGTGCCAGCAGTGTGGCGGGTAATTCACCCCTCCACTTT. This sequence encodes CASSVAGNSPLHF.

This chain uses TRBV11-2 with TRBJ2-1; 11 bases match TRBD2. V shed 5 bases and J 1 base; nucleotides not matched to a gene: 10. CDR1 and CDR2 (germline): SGHAT, FQNNGV. The CDR3 consists of 18 residues. Here the CDR3 DNA reads TGTGCCAGCAGCCCCGTGCTAGCGGGAGGATCTTCCTACAATGAGCAGTTCTTC. Protein sequence: CASSPVLAGGSSYNEQFF. The whole variable domain, filled in from reference TRBV11-2 and TRBJ2-1, reads EAGVAQSPRYKIIEKRQSVAFWCNPISGHATLYWYQQILGQGPKLLIQFQNNGVVDDSQLPKDRFSAERLKGVDSTLKIQPAKLEDSAVYLCASSPVLAGGSSYNEQFFGPGTRLTVL.

This clone has only one observation. The chain links TRBV5-1 to TRBJ2-5, with 8 bases lining up with TRBD1. The J segment lost 4 bases and the V segment lost 0 bases, leaving 5 bases of the junction unmatched. This CDR3 comprises 15 residues. Germline lookup yields CDR1 SGHRS and CDR2 YFSETQ. The CDR3 region is CASSLAGGSGETQYF. The CDR3 region has the DNA TGCGCCAGCAGCTTGGCAGGGGGCAGTGGAGAGACCCAGTACTTC.

The chain carries TRBV28 and TRBJ2-7, with 9 bases lining up with TRBD2. Germline CDR1 and CDR2: MDHEN and SYDVKM. The CDR3 contains 15 residues. Germline trimming cut 6 bases from V and 4 bases from J; bases unmatched to any gene: 10. CDR3 coding DNA: TGTGCCAGCAGCTCCGTTAGCGGGAGACTTTACGAGCAGTACTTC. It specifies CASSSVSGRLYEQYF.

This clone was observed a handful of times. The chain couples TRBV6-5 to TRBJ1-2; 9 positions agree with TRBD1. V was clipped by 6 bases and J by 4 bases; unmatched bases: 6. CDR1 MNHEY and CDR2 SVGAGI come from the germline V gene. The CDR3 length is 14 residues. CDR3 loop: CASSSRDRAYGYTF. As DNA, the CDR3 is TGTGCCAGCAGCTCCCGGGACAGGGCCTATGGCTACACCTTC.

The chain links TRBV18 to TRBJ1-3; D call uncertain. The CDR3 runs 15 residues. The V end was cut by 4 bases, the J end by 0 bases, with 10 bases between. Germline CDR1 reads KGHSH; CDR2 reads LQKENI. The CDR3 DNA reads TGTGCCAGCTCACACGGACTGACCTCTGGAAACACCATATATTTT. This translates into CASSHGLTSGNTIYF.

The chain employs TRBV20-1 and TRBJ2-1; D ambiguous. This CDR3 spans 11 amino acids. CDR1 and CDR2 from the germline V gene are DFQATT and SNEGSKA (reference sequence). Trimming left V 2 bases short and J 14 bases short, with 13 bases between. Here the CDR3 DNA reads TGCAGTGCTAGACCCCCCTACCCGGAGTTCTTC. Protein: CSARPPYPEFF.

The rearrangement joins TRBV6-6 to TRBJ2-1; 10 bases are a match to TRBD2. V lost 4 bases, J lost 3 bases, and 3 bases stayed unmatched. The germline CDR1 and CDR2 sequences are MNHNY and SVGAGI (reference sequence). CDR3 length: 15 residues. The CDR3 region is CASSFGTSVYNEQFF. DNA for the CDR3: TGTGCCAGCAGTTTTGGGACTAGCGTCTACAATGAGCAGTTCTTC.

V is TRBV9 and J is TRBJ2-2, with no clear D. CDR3 length equals 15 residues. Germline V CDR1 and CDR2: SGDLS, YYNGEE. Trimming took 0 bases from V and 0 from J, leaving 6 bases between them. The CDR3 coding sequence is TGTGCCAGCAGCGTAGCGGTCCCGAACACCGGGGAGCTGTTTTTT. Its translation: CASSVAVPNTGELFF.

This clone was seen just once. The chain recombines TRBV28 with TRBJ2-2, with 10 bases lining up with TRBD1. The junction had 7 bases not matched to a gene; V was cut back by 8 bases and J by 4 bases. The CDR3 runs to 15 residues. Germline-derived CDR1 and CDR2 are MDHEN and SYDVKM. The CDR3 bases are TGTGCCAGCGGAACGGGACAGGGGATCACCGGGGAGCTGTTTTTT. This codes for CASGTGQGITGELFF.

The chain combines TRBV6-1 with TRBJ2-2, with 8 positions matching TRBD1. Germline CDR1 MNHNS, CDR2 SASEGT. After removal of 6 bases from V and 1 base from J, the junction contained 4 bases not matched to a gene. The length of the CDR3 is 15 residues. The chain's CDR3 is CASRAGTGNTGELFF. The CDR3 DNA follows: TGTGCCAGCAGGGCCGGGACAGGGAACACCGGGGAGCTGTTTTTT.